These 27 T cell receptor beta chains originate from one sample sequenced in a study of tissue T cells after allogeneic stem cell transplantation. The assay was immunoSEQ multiplex PCR, and TCRdb's table has in-frame clones only and misses some. The sample holds about 3,000 clones; about 50% are singletons and the top ten take about 4%. Indicated time point: mouse harvest day 7 after allogeneic transplant. The graft held 10^6 splenic CD5+ T cells and 10^7 T-cell-depleted bone marrow cells. Sequenced material: gut tissue. These receptors were collected from a female BALB/c mouse given C57BL/6 T cells with graft-versus-host disease after an allogeneic hematopoietic cell transplant.

A remark on this clone: The germline and genes are mouse ones. Sequencing ends 1 residue short of the CDR3 end; the germline J gene provides the rest. The chain has TRBV21 and TRBJ2-3, with TRBD1 matching over 7 bases. TRBV21 is an ORF, with its function uncertain. The V segment lost 8 bases and the J segment 1 base; nucleotides outside the gene matches: 6. The CDR3 runs to 14 residues. The CDR3 reads CASPGRGCAETLYF. CDR3 DNA (partial): TGTGCTAGCCCCGGCAGGGGGTGTGCAGAAACGCTGTAT.

A note on this clone: The gene names here belong to mouse. The DNA ends 1 residue before the CDR3 does, and the rest of the CDR3 is filled in from the germline J gene. The chain links TRBV4 to TRBJ2-2; 12 bases match TRBD2. The J segment lost 4 bases and the V segment lost 5 bases, leaving 8 bases of the junction unmatched. The CDR3 contains 17 residues. CDR1 and CDR2 from the germline V gene are LGHDT and YNNKQL (reference sequence). The part of the CDR3 DNA that was read is TGTGCCAGCAGCCCCGACTGGGGGGGCGCGGGCACCGGGCAGCTCTAC. It encodes CASSPDWGGAGTGQLY. The full CDR3 protein reads CASSPDWGGAGTGQLYF.

This clone was counted between two and nine times. The genes and germline here are from mouse. The read is 1 residue too short to cover the CDR3 end, so that end is filled in from the germline J gene. The rearrangement joins TRBV13-1 to TRBJ1-3, with TRBD1 identical over 7 bases. V trimming: 7 bases; J trimming: 1 base; junction bases outside the gene matches: 2. This CDR3 region has 13 residues. Germline lookup yields CDR1 NSHNY and CDR2 SYGAGN. Partial CDR3 DNA: TGTGCCAGCGCGACAGGGTCTGGAAATACGCTCTAT. Protein product: CASATGSGNTLY. The full-length CDR3 reads as CASATGSGNTLYF.

As regards this clone: Gene names are mouse gene names. The read is 1 residue too short to cover the CDR3 end, so that end is filled in from the germline J gene. J is TRBJ2-1 and V is TRBV15; TRBD2 matches 8 bases. Germline V gene sequence: CDR1 SGHND, CDR2 FRSKSL. The CDR3 length is 15 residues. V lost 1 base, J lost 4 bases, and 3 bases stayed unmatched. The CDR3 protein is CASSLGGGRYAEQFF. Incomplete CDR3 DNA: TGTGCCAGCAGTTTAGGGGGGGGGCGGTATGCTGAGCAGTTC.

This clone is large within its sample. Here the gene names and germline are mouse. The missing CDR3 end, 1 residue past where the read stops, is filled in from the germline J gene. The rearrangement uses TRBV13-2 and TRBJ2-7; TRBD1 or TRBD2 may be the D gene (5 bases each). This CDR3 is built from 15 residues. Germline values: CDR1 NNHNN, CDR2 SYGAGS (reference sequence). Trimming left V 0 bases short and J 0 bases short, with 10 bases between. CDR3 protein: CASGDAGVSSYEQYF. Incomplete CDR3 DNA: TGTGCCAGCGGTGATGCGGGGGTGAGCTCCTATGAACAGTAC.

This clone turned up a few times. The gene symbols are mouse symbols. The CDR3 extends 1 residue past the end of the read, so its final part is completed from the germline J gene. The J gene is TRBJ2-7, the V gene TRBV13-3; no definite D call. CDR3 length: 11 amino acids. Trimming pared 0 bases from V and 7 bases from J, leaving 5 bases between. CDR1 and CDR2 from the germline V gene are NNHDY and SYVADS. The part of the CDR3 DNA that was read is TGTGCCAGCAGTGATGAAGGGGAACAGTAC. Translation gives CASSDEGEQY. The whole CDR3 region reads CASSDEGEQYF.

By share, this clone counts as large. The genes are named according to mouse. CDR3 residues: CTCSEGHLSNERLFF. The CDR3 DNA, read in part, is TGCACCTGCAGTGAGGGACATCTTTCCAACGAAAGATTATTT. This rearrangement joins TRBV1 to TRBJ1-4; D is perhaps TRBD1 (6 bases). With the read ending 1 residue before the CDR3 end, the germline J gene is used to fill in that end. Germline CDR1 is NSQYPW and CDR2 is LRSPGD (reference sequence). The V gene lost 4 bases and the J gene lost 0 bases, with 9 bases spanning the gap. The CDR3 has 15 amino acids.

Note on this clone: Here the gene names and germline are mouse. The CDR3 extends 1 residue past the end of the read, so its final part is completed from the germline J gene. V usage is TRBV26 and J usage is TRBJ1-4; D gene unclear. V was clipped by 3 bases and J by 0 bases, with 5 bases between them. CDR1 and CDR2 from the germline V gene are KGHPV and FQNQEV (reference sequence). The CDR3 consists of 14 residues. The CDR3 DNA, read in part, is TGTGCCAGCAGTCTTTACATTTCCAACGAAAGATTATTT. This gives the protein CASSLYISNERLF. The full CDR3 protein is CASSLYISNERLFF. Variable domain in full (rest from reference TRBV26 and TRBJ1-4): NSKVIQTPRYLVKGQGQKAKMRCIPEKGHPVVFWYQQNKNNEFKFLINFQNQEVLQQIDMTEKRFSAECPSNSPCSLEIQSSEAGDSALYLCASSLYISNERLFFGHGTKLSVL.

Comment on this clone: Mouse germline and gene names are used. The CDR3 end is not reached by the read, which stops 1 residue before it; the germline J gene fills it in. The rearrangement joins TRBV26 to TRBJ2-4; TRBD1 matches 11 bases. Germline lookup yields CDR1 KGHPV and CDR2 FQNQEV (reference sequence). Unmatched junction bases numbered 4, after V lost 8 bases and J lost 0 bases. The CDR3 spans 15 residues. The CDR3 here is CASSRTGGSQNTLYF. The part of the CDR3 DNA that was read is TGTGCCAGCTCAAGGACAGGGGGCAGTCAAAACACCTTGTAC.

Remarks on this clone: Germline and genes: mouse. The read terminates 1 residue ahead of where the CDR3 ends, so the germline J gene completes it. V is TRBV12-1 and J is TRBJ2-5; 8 positions agree with TRBD2. Germline CDR1 and CDR2: SGHSN and HYEKVE. V shed 0 bases and J 6 bases; nucleotides not matched to a gene: 1. The CDR3 length is 13 residues. The CDR3 loop reads CASSLLGGDTQYF. The DNA read from the CDR3 is TGTGCCAGCTCTCTCCTGGGGGGTGACACCCAGTAC.

With respect to this clone: Gene names are the mouse ones. The DNA ends 1 residue before the CDR3 does, and the rest of the CDR3 is filled in from the germline J gene. The rearrangement uses TRBV1 and TRBJ2-4; TRBD2 agrees at 10 bases. Losses at the gene ends were 0 bases for V and 3 bases for J; bases not matched to a gene: 3. This CDR3 spans 16 amino acids. Germline V gene data show CDR1 as NSQYPW and CDR2 as LRSPGD (reference sequence). The CDR3 loop is CTCSADWGGAQNTLYF. CDR3 DNA, as far as it was read: TGCACCTGCAGTGCAGACTGGGGGGGCGCCCAAAACACCTTGTAC.

Comments on this clone: Mouse gene names apply. The read ends 1 residue before the CDR3 terminus; that terminus is restored from the germline J gene. The chain has TRBV12-1 and TRBJ2-3; tentative D call: TRBD2 (6 bases). Trimming stripped 2 bases from V and 5 bases from J, with 13 bases between. Germline-derived CDR1 and CDR2 are SGHSN and HYEKVE. The CDR3 contains 14 residues. Incomplete CDR3 DNA: TGTGCCAGCTCTCCACCCTCGGGGGGAGAAACGCTGTAT. Residues: CASSPPSGGETLY. The entire CDR3 reads CASSPPSGGETLYF. The whole variable domain, filled in from reference TRBV12-1 and TRBJ2-3, reads DSGVVQSPRHIIKEKGGRSVLTCIPISGHSNVVWYQQTLGKELKFLIQHYEKVERDKGFLPSRFSVQQFDDYHSEMNMSALELEDSAMYFCASSPPSGGETLYFGSGTRLTVL.

Note on this clone: Genes and germline are mouse. The read ends 1 residue shy of where the CDR3 ends; the end is completed using the germline J gene. The chain links TRBV5 to TRBJ2-3; 12 bases map to TRBD1. The CDR3 sequence is 15 residues long. Per germline, CDR1 LGHNA and CDR2 YNLKQL (reference sequence). The V gene end was trimmed by 0 bases and the J gene end by 9 bases; junction bases not matched to a gene: 4. The CDR3 is CASSQEGTGGGTLYF. The sequenced part of the CDR3 DNA is TGTGCCAGCAGCCAAGAGGGGACAGGGGGCGGGACGCTGTAT.

Comment on this clone: The listed genes are named as in mouse. The read stops 1 residue short of the end of the CDR3; the missing end is completed from the germline J gene. The genes are TRBV31 and TRBJ2-5; a possible D gene is TRBD2 (7 bases). There are 13 residues in the CDR3. Trimming cost V 0 bases and J 5 bases, with 9 bases left between them. Germline V gene sequence: CDR1 GKSSPN, CDR2 SITVG. The CDR3 is CAWSLGGGDTQYF. The sequenced CDR3 bases are TGTGCCTGGAGTCTAGGGGGGGGAGACACCCAGTAC.

In this sample, this clone turned up a few times. Here the gene names and germline are mouse. The read is 1 residue too short to cover the CDR3 end, so that end is filled in from the germline J gene. The V gene is TRBV16, the J gene TRBJ2-7; 11 bases are a match to TRBD2. The CDR3 length is 14 residues. J was trimmed by 4 bases and V by 5 bases; bases with no gene match: 4. Germline assignment: CDR1 SGHSA and CDR2 FRNQAP. The CDR3 spells CASSRDWGGYEQYF. The sequenced part of the CDR3 DNA is TGTGCAAGCAGCCGAGACTGGGGGGGATATGAACAGTAC.

This clone was counted a few times. The genes and germline here are from mouse. The covered CDR3 bases are TGTGCCAGCAGCTTAGAAGGCAGAAACGAAAGATTATTT. It is translated as CASSLEGRNERLF. The CDR3 as a whole reads CASSLEGRNERLFF. The rearrangement uses TRBV3 and TRBJ1-4; no clear D gene. The read ends 1 residue shy of where the CDR3 ends; the end is completed using the germline J gene. Germline loops: CDR1 SNHLY, CDR2 FYNGKV (reference sequence). The CDR3 contains 14 residues. V shed 1 base and J shed 5 bases, with 8 bases lying between them.

With regard to this clone: Here the gene names and germline are mouse. The read ends 1 residue shy of where the CDR3 ends; the end is completed using the germline J gene. V gene TRBV13-1 combines with J gene TRBJ1-6; maybe TRBD1 (5 bases). TRBJ1-6 is placed among ORFs of uncertain function. V lost 4 bases and J 3 bases, leaving 8 bases between the germline ends. CDR1 is NSHNY, CDR2 SYGAGN, per germline. CDR3 length: 14 residues. CDR3 residues: CASSPDNYNSPLYF. The part of the CDR3 DNA that was read is TGTGCCAGCAGTCCGGACAACTATAATTCGCCCCTCTAC.

As concerns this clone: Germline and genes here are mouse. The sequence runs out 1 residue before the end of the CDR3; the remainder is reconstructed from the germline J gene. This chain links TRBV13-1 with TRBJ2-3, with TRBD1 identical over 7 bases. The CDR3 extends over 16 amino acids. Trimming took 3 bases from V and 0 from J; bases not matched to a gene: 7. Germline CDR1 is NSHNY and CDR2 is SYGAGN. The covered CDR3 bases are TGTGCCAGCAGTGGGGGCCCAGGGGGTAGTGCAGAAACGCTGTAT. Its translation is CASSGGPGGSAETLY. The complete CDR3 reads CASSGGPGGSAETLYF.

In the case of this clone: Mouse gene names apply. The read terminates 1 residue before the CDR3 end, so the remaining end is supplied by the germline J gene. V and J are TRBV26 and TRBJ2-7; 7 bases agree with TRBD1. Germline CDR1 KGHPV, CDR2 FQNQEV (reference sequence). Trimming removed 6 bases from V and 3 bases from J; junction bases left unmatched: 5. The CDR3 consists of 13 residues. CDR3: CASRRDSFYEQYF. CDR3 DNA (partial): TGTGCCAGCAGACGGGACAGCTTCTATGAACAGTAC. Combining the CDR3 with reference TRBV26 and TRBJ2-7 gives the whole variable domain NSKVIQTPRYLVKGQGQKAKMRCIPEKGHPVVFWYQQNKNNEFKFLINFQNQEVLQQIDMTEKRFSAECPSNSPCSLEIQSSEAGDSALYLCASRRDSFYEQYFGPGTRLTVL.

This clone was seen more than once but under ten times. The genes are named according to mouse. The CDR3 end is not reached by the read, which stops 1 residue before it; the germline J gene fills it in. The gene calls are TRBV3 and TRBJ2-7; TRBD2 agrees at 11 bases. Losses at the gene ends were 4 bases for V and 7 bases for J; bases not matched to a gene: 6. The CDR3 has 14 residues. Germline V gene lookup returns CDR1 SNHLY and CDR2 FYNGKV (reference sequence). CDR3 in amino acids: CASSSGTGGLEQYF. The part of the CDR3 DNA that was read is TGTGCCAGCAGCTCCGGGACTGGGGGACTGGAACAGTAC.

With respect to this clone: Gene and germline names: mouse. The read falls 1 residue short of the CDR3 end, and the missing part is taken from the germline J gene. V gene TRBV15 combines with J gene TRBJ2-4; 8 bases map to TRBD1. Germline V gives CDR1 SGHND, CDR2 FRSKSL. The CDR3 loop spans 13 amino acids. The ends lost 4 bases at V and 5 bases at J; junction bases unmatched: 2. This chain's CDR3 is CASSSGGLNTLYF. CDR3 DNA, as far as it was read: TGTGCCAGCAGTTCAGGGGGCCTAAACACCTTGTAC.

Worth noting for this clone: These gene names are mouse names. The read is 1 residue too short to cover the CDR3 end, so that end is filled in from the germline J gene. The same CDR3 is also encoded by other DNA sequences in this sample. The V and J genes are TRBV26 and TRBJ1-3; a possible D gene is TRBD1 (6 bases). CDR1 is KGHPV, CDR2 FQNQEV, per germline (reference sequence). The CDR3 runs to 15 residues. V lost 0 bases and J 0 bases, leaving 6 bases between the germline ends. CDR3 residues: CASSLSRGSGNTLYF. CDR3 DNA (partial): TGTGCCAGCAGTCTGTCCAGGGGTTCTGGAAATACGCTCTAT.

To note about this clone: Genes and germline come from the mouse. Incomplete CDR3 DNA: TGTGCCAGCAGCAGGACTGGGGGGGCGAGTGCAGAAACGCTGTAT. Its protein is CASSRTGGASAETLY. The full CDR3 protein is CASSRTGGASAETLYF. The rearrangement joins TRBV3 to TRBJ2-3; the match to TRBD2 covers 13 bases. The read terminates 1 residue ahead of where the CDR3 ends, so the germline J gene completes it. Germline CDR1 reads SNHLY; CDR2 reads FYNGKV (reference sequence). This CDR3 is built from 16 residues. The junction had 2 bases not matched to a gene; V was cut back by 5 bases and J by 0 bases.

With respect to this clone: Here the gene names and germline are mouse. The read falls 1 residue short of the CDR3 end, and the missing part is taken from the germline J gene. This chain uses TRBV26 with TRBJ1-1; the match to TRBD1 covers 7 bases. Germline CDR1 and CDR2: KGHPV and FQNQEV (reference sequence). V lost 8 bases to trimming and J lost 0 bases; unmatched junction nucleotides: 3. The CDR3 sequence is 13 residues long. CDR3 DNA, as far as it was read: TGTGCCAGCTGGGGACAGACAAACACAGAAGTCTTC. Amino acid sequence: CASWGQTNTEVF. The complete CDR3 protein is CASWGQTNTEVFF.

As for this clone: Gene names are mouse gene names. The read ends 1 residue early relative to the CDR3; the germline J gene fills the gap. J is TRBJ2-5 and V is TRBV13-1; D perhaps matches TRBD1 (5 bases). With 3 bases removed from V and 5 bases from J, the gap between germline ends came to 7 bases. The CDR3 loop spans 12 amino acids. The germline gives CDR1 NSHNY, CDR2 SYGAGN. CDR3 bases read: TGTGCCAGCAGTGGAACAGGAGACACCCAGTAC. This sequence encodes CASSGTGDTQY. The whole CDR3 protein is CASSGTGDTQYF.

In its sample, this clone was seen a few times. All gene names here are mouse names. The observed sequence ends 1 residue before the CDR3 terminus, with the missing tail filled in from the germline J gene. This sequence joins TRBV3 and TRBJ2-7; 7 bases fit TRBD2. Germline loops: CDR1 SNHLY, CDR2 FYNGKV (reference sequence). The trim removed 5 bases at V and 4 bases at J, leaving 8 bases unmatched. The CDR3 is made up of 14 amino acids. Partial CDR3 DNA: TGTGCCAGCAGCGGCGGCTGGGGGAAATATGAACAGTAC. Its protein product is CASSGGWGKYEQY. The whole CDR3 sequence reads CASSGGWGKYEQYF. The entire variable domain, with the rest obtained from reference TRBV3 and TRBJ2-7, is as follows: GPKVLQIPSHQIIDMGQMVTLNCDPVSNHLYFYWYKQILGQQMEFLVNFYNGKVMEKSKLFKDQFSVERPDGSYFTLKIQPTALEDSAVYFCASSGGWGKYEQYFGPGTRLTVL.

Regarding this clone: The gene names given are mouse names. From the germline J gene comes the end of the CDR3, since the read stops 1 residue before it. The chain is built from TRBV13-2 and TRBJ2-5, with 8 bases identical to TRBD1. The CDR3 loop spans 15 amino acids. With 0 bases clipped from V and 6 bases from J, the junction kept 6 bases outside the gene matches. Looked up from germline, CDR1 is NNHNN and CDR2 is SYGAGS (reference sequence). The CDR3 sequence is CASGDEGRGRDTQYF. The DNA read from the CDR3 is TGTGCCAGCGGTGATGAGGGCAGGGGGCGGGACACCCAGTAC.